The source of this TCR beta chain is a study of T-cell reconstitution after alpha-beta-depleted transplantation in children. Preparing the TCRbeta library involved the use of unique molecular identifiers. TCRdb fed the PCR reads into MiXCR, producing one record per CDR3 protein. Of 900,000 or so distinct CDR3 sequences in the sample, approximately 15% are singletons; the top ten hold 5%. Trimming removed 0 bases from V and 4 bases from J; junction bases left unmatched: 6. Germline V gives CDR1 LGHNA, CDR2 YNFKEQ. The CDR3 runs to 16 residues. Study-level findings and limits: Hyperexpanded clones declined; after one year, newly produced T cells mostly supplied diversity.

This clonotype was seen many times. What it binds is unknown. The origin of this receptor is a male patient between 5 and 17 years old who had a stem cell transplant for acute lymphoblastic leukemia, so the T cells may come from the graft donor. The sequenced sample was PBMCs, mostly from graft donor cells, obtained 360 days after TCRalphabeta/CD19-depleted stem cell transplant. This chain links TRBV4-2 with TRBJ2-1; 7 bases agree with TRBD2. The CDR3 bases are TGTGCCAGCAGCCAAGACGCGGGAGAGTGGTACAATGAGCAGTTCTTC. It translates to CASSQDAGEWYNEQFF.